The 30 T cell receptor beta chains below come from one sample, sequenced in a study of blood T cell repertoires in COVID-19. The assay was immunoSEQ multiplex PCR, and TCRdb's table has in-frame clones only and misses some. Of under 300,000 clones in the sample, about 84% were seen once. Sequencing input: peripheral blood. The receptor source for this set is a man older than 75 with acute or convalescent COVID-19.

The V and J genes are TRBV10-3 and TRBJ2-1; D is possibly TRBD1 (6 bases). Germline V gives CDR1 ENHRY, CDR2 SYGVKD. Trimming shortened V by 7 bases and J by 1 base, and 26 bases separated the two germline ends. The CDR3 contains 19 residues. This chain's CDR3 is CAITRDIKSSIKSYNEQFF. CDR3 DNA sequence: TGTGCCATCACCAGGGACATTAAATCCTCCATTAAATCCTACAATGAGCAGTTCTTC.

The rearrangement joins TRBV5-8 to TRBJ2-2; tentative D call: TRBD2 (6 bases). The V end lost 2 bases, the J end lost 1 base, and 9 bases lay between the germline ends. Germline V lookup: CDR1 SGHTS, CDR2 YDEGEE. This CDR3 has 15 amino acids. For the CDR3, the DNA is TGTGCCAGCAGCTTAGGCGGGGTGAACACCGGGGAGCTGTTTTTT. This encodes CASSLGGVNTGELFF.

The V gene is TRBV12-3 or TRBV12-4, the J gene TRBJ1-2, with 8 nucleotides matching TRBD1. The CDR3 has 13 amino acids. The trim removed 5 bases at V and 4 bases at J, leaving 3 bases unmatched. CDR3 DNA sequence: TGTGCCAGCAGTCAAGGACAGGGCTATGGCTACACCTTC. It specifies CASSQGQGYGYTF.

V usage is TRBV18 and J usage is TRBJ1-1; 7 bases agree with TRBD1. Germline-derived CDR1 and CDR2 are KGHSH and LQKENI. Trimming removed 5 bases from V and 5 bases from J; junction bases left unmatched: 8. The CDR3 length is 14 residues. The CDR3 DNA is TGTGCCAGCTCATCACAGGGGATACGGACTGAAGCTTTCTTT. Translating gives CASSSQGIRTEAFF.

This clone occurred a few times. The genes are TRBV28 and TRBJ1-1; no clear D. The CDR3 spans 12 residues. Per germline, CDR1 MDHEN and CDR2 SYDVKM. V lost 2 bases and J 3 bases, leaving 4 bases between the germline ends. The CDR3 region has the DNA TGTGCCAGCAGTTTACGGTACACTGAAGCTTTCTTT. This codes for CASSLRYTEAFF.

The chain recombines TRBV6-4 with TRBJ2-3; 9 bases are shared with TRBD2. Germline V gives CDR1 MRHNA, CDR2 SNTAGT. V was clipped by 4 bases and J by 0 bases; unmatched bases: 8. The CDR3 is 17 residues long. The CDR3 loop is CASSAVAGEHSTDTQYF. The CDR3 DNA sequence: TGTGCCAGCAGTGCAGTAGCGGGGGAACATAGCACAGATACGCAGTATTTT.

The V call is TRBV5-4, the J call TRBJ2-3; a possible D gene is TRBD1 (5 bases). Trimming stripped 0 bases from V and 6 bases from J, with 14 bases between. The CDR3 is 15 residues long. Germline V gene sequence: CDR1 SGHNT, CDR2 YYREEE (reference sequence). The CDR3 sequence: CASSLEGLVPDTQYF. As DNA, the CDR3 is TGTGCCAGCAGCTTGGAGGGGTTGGTACCGGATACGCAGTATTTT.

The gene calls are TRBV28 and TRBJ1-3, with D tentatively TRBD1 (5 bases). The CDR3 has 12 amino acids. Trimming shortened V by 8 bases and J by 0 bases, and 5 bases separated the two germline ends. Germline-derived CDR1 and CDR2 are MDHEN and SYDVKM. The CDR3 bases are TGTGCCAGCCAGGGCTCTGGAAACACCATATATTTT. Translating it yields CASQGSGNTIYF.

The V and J genes are TRBV28 and TRBJ2-2; TRBD2 matches 9 bases. The CDR3 covers 16 residues. Germline V lookup: CDR1 MDHEN, CDR2 SYDVKM. The J segment lost 6 bases and the V segment lost 2 bases, leaving 7 bases of the junction unmatched. CDR3 protein: CASSLEASGKAGELFF. DNA of the CDR3: TGTGCCAGCAGTTTAGAAGCTAGCGGGAAGGCCGGGGAGCTGTTTTTT.

This clone has just one count. This sequence joins TRBV5-4 and TRBJ1-6; 7 positions agree with TRBD1. The ends lost 4 bases at V and 6 bases at J; junction bases unmatched: 4. Germline V gives CDR1 SGHNT, CDR2 YYREEE (reference sequence). The CDR3 is made up of 14 amino acids. The CDR3 loop reads CASSTGTANSPLHF. Written as DNA, the CDR3 is TGTGCCAGCAGCACAGGGACAGCTAATTCACCCCTCCACTTT.

The chain joins TRBV5-1 to TRBJ2-2; 8 nucleotides line up with TRBD1. The CDR3 is 15 amino acids. CDR1 and CDR2 (germline): SGHRS, YFSETQ. After removal of 6 bases from V and 2 bases from J, the junction contained 6 bases not matched to a gene. The CDR3: CASNYRGRNTGELFF. CDR3 DNA sequence: TGCGCCAGCAACTACAGGGGGAGAAACACCGGGGAGCTGTTTTTT. Based on the CDR3 plus reference TRBV5-1 and TRBJ2-2, the full variable domain is KAGVTQTPRYLIKTRGQQVTLSCSPISGHRSVSWYQQTPGQGLQFLFEYFSETQRNKGNFPGRFSGRQFSNSRSEMNVSTLELGDSALYLCASNYRGRNTGELFFGEGSRLTVL.

The chain uses TRBV5-1 and TRBJ2-2; possible D gene TRBD1, 5 bases. The CDR3 totals 17 residues. V lost 4 bases to trimming and J lost 0 bases, with 16 bases between them. The germline V gene encodes CDR1 SGHRS and CDR2 YFSETQ. CDR3 nucleotide sequence: TGCGCCAGCAGCCCTTGGGGCGTCTCCTCGAACACCGGGGAGCTGTTTTTT. Encoded protein: CASSPWGVSSNTGELFF.

The CDR3 here is CASSQEIRGQPQHF. The CDR3 DNA sequence: TGCGCCAGCAGCCAAGAGATAAGGGGTCAGCCCCAGCATTTT. The chain recombines TRBV4-1 with TRBJ1-5, with a possible D match to TRBD1 (5 bases). This CDR3 has 14 residues. Trimming removed 0 bases at V and 6 bases at J, with 9 bases between. Germline CDR1 is MGHRA and CDR2 is YSYEKL.

The rearrangement joins TRBV6-5 to TRBJ1-1; D is possibly TRBD1 (6 bases). V lost 6 bases, J lost 4 bases, and 9 bases lay in between. This CDR3 region has 12 residues. Germline V gene sequence: CDR1 MNHEY, CDR2 SVGAGI. CDR3 bases: TGTGCCAGCAGACAGACAGGCACTGAAGCTTTCTTT. Encoded protein: CASRQTGTEAFF.

The chain has TRBV15 and TRBJ1-5; no reliable D call. Germline V gene data show CDR1 as LNHNV and CDR2 as YYDKDF (reference sequence). The CDR3 runs 17 residues. Trimming took off 1 base at V and 2 bases at J, with 15 bases between the two ends. CDR3 sequence: CATSRGSNLPGNQPQHF. The CDR3 DNA sequence: TGTGCCACCAGCAGAGGTTCAAACTTGCCGGGCAATCAGCCCCAGCATTTT.

DNA of the CDR3: TGCGCCAGCAGGGAACAGGCTGTCTACGAGCAGTACTTC. This gives the protein CASREQAVYEQYF. The rearrangement joins TRBV5-1 to TRBJ2-7; perhaps TRBD1 as D (5 bases). V was trimmed by 5 bases and J by 3 bases, leaving 12 bases between them. CDR1 and CDR2 from the germline V gene are SGHRS and YFSETQ. The CDR3 extends over 13 amino acids.

J is TRBJ1-2 and V is TRBV7-9, with D perhaps matching TRBD1 (5 bases). Germline CDR1 SEHNR, CDR2 FQNEAQ (reference sequence). V was clipped by 9 bases and J by 8 bases, with 16 bases between them. This CDR3 has 12 amino acids. CDR3 loop: CASRAGLAGYTF. The CDR3, as DNA: TGTGCCAGTCGAGCGGGGCTTGCGGGCTACACCTTC. The whole variable domain, filled in from reference TRBV7-9 and TRBJ1-2, reads DTGVSQNPRHKITKRGQNVTFRCDPISEHNRLYWYRQTLGQGPEFLTYFQNEAQLEKSRLLSDRFSAERPKGSFSTLEIQRTEQGDSAMYLCASRAGLAGYTFGSGTRLTVV.

Regarding this clone: Other DNA sequences in the same sample also yield this CDR3. The chain carries TRBV28 and TRBJ2-1; maybe TRBD2 (6 bases). The CDR3 has 15 amino acids. Deletions cut 5 bases from V and 0 bases from J, with 11 bases between. The germline V gene has CDR1 MDHEN and CDR2 SYDVKM. The CDR3 nucleotides are TGTGCCAGCAGTCTTGGGGGGATCTCCTACAATGAGCAGTTCTTC. Translation: CASSLGGISYNEQFF.

J is TRBJ2-3 and V is TRBV7-2; 7 bases are a match to TRBD1. The germline gives CDR1 SGHTA, CDR2 FQGNSA. The V segment lost 5 bases and the J segment 2 bases; nucleotides outside the gene matches: 7. This CDR3 contains 15 residues. CDR3 nucleotides: TGTGCCAGCAGCACCCGACAGGGCCCCACAGATACGCAGTATTTT. Amino acid sequence: CASSTRQGPTDTQYF.

CDR3 sequence (DNA): TGTGCCAGCAGCCCCACAGGGTTGAGGAATGAAAAACTGTTTTTT. Encoded protein: CASSPTGLRNEKLFF. V is TRBV28 and J is TRBJ1-4; possible D gene TRBD1, 6 bases. The CDR3 contains 15 residues. Between the trimmed V and J ends, which lost 6 bases and 5 bases, there was a span of 16 bases. Germline CDR1 reads MDHEN; CDR2 reads SYDVKM.

This chain links TRBV5-1 with TRBJ2-7; 9 positions agree with TRBD2. The CDR3 totals 15 residues. The V and J ends lost 4 bases and 7 bases, in that order; junction bases with no gene match: 12. Looked up from germline, CDR1 is SGHRS and CDR2 is YFSETQ. The DNA of the CDR3 is TGCGCCAGCAGCGTGGTAGCGGGAGTCAGTATGGAGCAGTACTTC. Amino acids: CASSVVAGVSMEQYF.

The chain uses TRBV11-2 and TRBJ1-1, with D maybe TRBD1 (6 bases). V was trimmed by 1 base and J by 8 bases, leaving 8 bases between them. The CDR3 covers 12 residues. The germline V gene has CDR1 SGHAT and CDR2 FQNNGV. DNA for the CDR3: TGTGCCAGCAGCTTAGTGGGACACGAAGCTTTCTTT. Amino acids: CASSLVGHEAFF.

The V and J genes are TRBV28 and TRBJ2-3; 8 nucleotides match TRBD1. Per germline, CDR1 MDHEN and CDR2 SYDVKM. The CDR3 covers 13 residues. J lost 4 bases, V lost 3 bases, and 0 bases had no gene match. CDR3 residues: CASSLDRADTQYF. The CDR3, as DNA: TGTGCCAGCAGTTTGGACAGGGCAGATACGCAGTATTTT.

The genes are TRBV9 and TRBJ2-2, with 9 bases lining up with TRBD2. The J segment lost 1 base and the V segment lost 8 bases, leaving 3 bases of the junction unmatched. This CDR3 region has 14 residues. Per the germline V gene, CDR1 is SGDLS and CDR2 is YYNGEE. The CDR3 nucleotides read TGTGCCAGTAGACTAGCGGAGAACACCGGGGAGCTGTTTTTT. It encodes CASRLAENTGELFF.

This chain links TRBV29-1 with TRBJ2-7, with TRBD1 matching 10 bases. V was pared by 7 bases and J by 4 bases, with 7 bases of the junction left unmatched. The CDR3 is made up of 13 amino acids. Germline V CDR1 and CDR2: SQVTM, ANQGSEA. The chain's CDR3 is CSAEGTGAYEQYF. The CDR3 DNA sequence: TGCAGCGCCGAGGGGACAGGGGCGTACGAGCAGTACTTC.

This clone was seen a handful of times. The chain recombines TRBV19 with TRBJ1-5, with TRBD1 matching over 10 bases. V gave up 7 bases and J gave up 2 bases; unmatched junction bases: 5. This CDR3 has 15 residues. The germline V gene encodes CDR1 LNHDA and CDR2 SQIVND (reference sequence). The CDR3 is CASNYGTGGNQPQHF. In nucleotides, the CDR3 is TGTGCCAGTAATTACGGGACAGGGGGCAATCAGCCCCAGCATTTT.

V and J are TRBV6-5 and TRBJ1-1, with unresolved D. The CDR3 runs to 14 residues. CDR1 is MNHEY and CDR2 is SVGAGI in the germline V gene. V dropped 2 bases and J dropped 1 base, with 8 bases sitting between them. CDR3 protein: CASSYAGRNTEAFF. CDR3 bases: TGTGCCAGCAGTTACGCGGGAAGGAACACTGAAGCTTTCTTT.

The J gene is TRBJ2-2, the V gene TRBV5-4; 10 nucleotides agree with TRBD2. CDR1 and CDR2 from the germline V gene are SGHNT and YYREEE (reference sequence). The V and J ends lost 3 bases and 8 bases, in that order; junction bases with no gene match: 7. The CDR3 consists of 15 residues. The CDR3, as DNA: TGTGCCAGCAGCTCCTTAGCGGGAGGAGGGGGGGAGCTGTTTTTT. It encodes CASSSLAGGGGELFF.

V gene TRBV7-2 combines with J gene TRBJ1-1; 10 nucleotides agree with TRBD1. From germline, CDR1 is SGHTA and CDR2 FQGNSA. Losses at the gene ends were 4 bases for V and 4 bases for J; bases not matched to a gene: 9. The CDR3 has 16 amino acids. CDR3 DNA sequence: TGTGCCAGCAGCTGGCCGAGGAGGACAGGGGGCACTGAAGCTTTCTTT. This sequence encodes CASSWPRRTGGTEAFF.

The chain recombines TRBV9 with TRBJ2-7; TRBD1 is a possible D gene (5 bases). The CDR3 sequence is 12 residues long. Per germline, CDR1 SGDLS and CDR2 YYNGEE. The ends were cut back, 0 bases at V and 6 bases at J, with 7 bases in the middle. The CDR3 sequence: CASSVEGVEQYF. CDR3 nucleotide sequence: TGTGCCAGCAGCGTAGAAGGGGTCGAGCAGTACTTC.